This is a list of T cell receptor beta chains from one sample in a study of OX40 agonist ivuxolimab in advanced cancers. TCRdb keeps only in-frame clones here, not all; method: immunoSEQ multiplex PCR. The sample has around 95,000 clones; 75% to 90% are singletons. Sample: CD4+ or CD8+ T cells sorted from blood, taken in a trial of the OX40 agonist ivuxolimab. Source of these receptors: an adult with an advanced solid tumor such as melanoma, head and neck, liver or kidney cancer. The CDR3 runs from the conserved cysteine through the conserved F or W. Each record gives: clone size, CDR3 length, V gene, CDR3 protein. Some rows mark clone size as missing; the rest say once, few, many or name a class of expanded clone.

clone size: .; CDR3 length: 13; V gene: TRBV10-3; CDR3 protein: CAISELAGYEQYF
clone size: .; CDR3 length: 16; V gene: TRBV5-4; CDR3 protein: CASSLIAGRGKETQYF
clone size: .; CDR3 length: 13; V gene: TRBV9; CDR3 protein: CASSVLDNVGYTF
clone size: once; CDR3 length: 16; V gene: TRBV19; CDR3 protein: CASSMDDRGWTGELFF
clone size: .; CDR3 length: 12; V gene: TRBV6-1; CDR3 protein: CASSQTRSHYTF
clone size: .; CDR3 length: 17; V gene: TRBV7-8; CDR3 protein: CASSLFRGGLHNDTQYF
clone size: .; CDR3 length: 14; V gene: TRBV11-2; CDR3 protein: CASSSAGLRTEAFF
clone size: .; CDR3 length: 13; V gene: TRBV19; CDR3 protein: CASSIGNSGELFF
clone size: .; CDR3 length: 14; V gene: TRBV19; CDR3 protein: CASSMTLPGGDQFF
clone size: .; CDR3 length: 14; V gene: TRBV19; CDR3 protein: CASSIGDRVYEQYF
clone size: .; CDR3 length: 16; V gene: TRBV19; CDR3 protein: CASKPGQIFGAGELFF
clone size: .; CDR3 length: 13; V gene: TRBV11-3; CDR3 protein: CASSLGPRGELFF
clone size: .; CDR3 length: 15; V gene: TRBV2; CDR3 protein: CASSLTSGGYNEQFF
clone size: .; CDR3 length: 12; V gene: TRBV19; CDR3 protein: CASSMLEETQYF
clone size: .; CDR3 length: 14; V gene: TRBV25-1; CDR3 protein: CASSELGQGRGYTF
clone size: .; CDR3 length: 16; V gene: TRBV6-6; CDR3 protein: CASRKTATPAGLEAFF
clone size: .; CDR3 length: 13; V gene: TRBV5-1; CDR3 protein: CASRRGASEKLFF